One and the same sample provided the 8 T cell receptor beta chains below, sequenced in a study of blood T cell repertoires in COVID-19. The assay was immunoSEQ multiplex PCR, and TCRdb's table has in-frame clones only and misses some. The table records about 99,000 clones, about 90% of them present only once. Material: peripheral blood. The receptors stem from a human donor in a cohort sampled during active COVID-19.

This sequence joins TRBV21-1 and TRBJ1-1; the D call in the table, TRBD1, was not verified against the DNA. TRBV21-1 is tagged as a pseudogene. The CDR3 has 17 residues. CDR3 in DNA: TGTGCCAGCAGCAAAGCACACCAGGGTAGTTTTCACACTGAAGCTTTCTTT. This sequence encodes CASSKAHQGSFHTEAFF.

This chain connects TRBV21-1 to TRBJ2-7; TRBD2, as called in the table, went unchecked against the DNA. TRBV21-1 is described as a pseudogene. The CDR3 spans 14 residues. CDR3 nucleotides: TGTGCCAGCAGCCCCCACCCAGGGACTCACGAGCAGTACTTC. This gives the protein CASSPHPGTHEQYF.

J is TRBJ1-1 and V is TRBV14; 7 positions match TRBD1. Germline V gene data show CDR1 as SGHDN and CDR2 as FVKESK. With V trimmed by 3 bases and J by 4 bases, 8 bases remained unmatched. The CDR3 runs to 15 residues. CDR3 sequence (DNA): TGTGCCAGCAGCCACGACAGGGTGGGGCCCACTGAAGCTTTCTTT. It is translated as CASSHDRVGPTEAFF.

The chain couples TRBV9 to TRBJ1-5; possibly TRBD1 for D (6 bases). Germline-derived CDR1 and CDR2 are SGDLS and YYNGEE. V was shortened by 3 bases and J by 2 bases, with 21 bases between the two germline ends. The length of the CDR3 is 18 residues. The CDR3 protein is CASSESSRDIQGNQPQHF. In DNA, the CDR3 is TGTGCCAGCAGCGAAAGTAGCCGGGACATTCAGGGCAATCAGCCCCAGCATTTT.

V gene TRBV5-5 combines with J gene TRBJ1-6; possibly TRBD1 for D (5 bases). Between the trimmed V and J ends, which lost 5 bases and 2 bases, there was a span of 11 bases. The CDR3 has 15 residues. Germline loops: CDR1 SGHKS, CDR2 YYEKEE (reference sequence). In DNA, the CDR3 is TGTGCCAGCAGTAACGGGGGGACCTATAATTCACCCCTCCACTTT. Protein: CASSNGGTYNSPLHF. Based on the CDR3 plus reference TRBV5-5 and TRBJ1-6, the full variable domain is DAGVTQSPTHLIKTRGQQVTLRCSPISGHKSVSWYQQVLGQGPQFIFQYYEKEERGRGNFPDRFSARQFPNYSSELNVNALLLGDSALYLCASSNGGTYNSPLHFGNGTRLTVT.

The chain is built from TRBV15 and TRBJ1-1; 9 nucleotides align to TRBD1. With 5 bases clipped from V and 6 bases from J, the junction kept 10 bases outside the gene matches. The CDR3 runs to 15 residues. Germline values: CDR1 LNHNV, CDR2 YYDKDF (reference sequence). The CDR3 sequence is CATSVPGQGVPEAFF. The CDR3 nucleotides read TGTGCCACCAGCGTACCGGGACAGGGAGTCCCTGAAGCTTTCTTT.

This chain joins TRBV28 and TRBJ1-4; D not resolved. The CDR3 sequence is 16 residues long. The V end lost 3 bases, the J end lost 0 bases, and 11 bases lay between the germline ends. The germline V gene has CDR1 MDHEN and CDR2 SYDVKM. The CDR3 region is CASSFMVGATNEKLFF. The CDR3 coding sequence is TGTGCCAGCAGTTTTATGGTGGGCGCAACTAATGAAAAACTGTTTTTT. Using reference TRBV28 and TRBJ1-4 for the parts outside the CDR3, the full variable domain is DVKVTQSSRYLVKRTGEKVFLECVQDMDHENMFWYRQDPGLGLRLIYFSYDVKMKEKGDIPEGYSVSREKKERFSLILESASTNQTSMYLCASSFMVGATNEKLFFGSGTQLSVL.

J is TRBJ1-1 and V is TRBV7-3; D not resolved. Trimming stripped 5 bases from V and 1 base from J, with 8 bases between. The germline gives CDR1 SGHTA, CDR2 FQGTGA. CDR3 length: 13 residues. This chain's CDR3 is CASSPRGNTEAFF. CDR3 nucleotides: TGTGCCAGCAGCCCTCGCGGGAACACTGAAGCTTTCTTT.